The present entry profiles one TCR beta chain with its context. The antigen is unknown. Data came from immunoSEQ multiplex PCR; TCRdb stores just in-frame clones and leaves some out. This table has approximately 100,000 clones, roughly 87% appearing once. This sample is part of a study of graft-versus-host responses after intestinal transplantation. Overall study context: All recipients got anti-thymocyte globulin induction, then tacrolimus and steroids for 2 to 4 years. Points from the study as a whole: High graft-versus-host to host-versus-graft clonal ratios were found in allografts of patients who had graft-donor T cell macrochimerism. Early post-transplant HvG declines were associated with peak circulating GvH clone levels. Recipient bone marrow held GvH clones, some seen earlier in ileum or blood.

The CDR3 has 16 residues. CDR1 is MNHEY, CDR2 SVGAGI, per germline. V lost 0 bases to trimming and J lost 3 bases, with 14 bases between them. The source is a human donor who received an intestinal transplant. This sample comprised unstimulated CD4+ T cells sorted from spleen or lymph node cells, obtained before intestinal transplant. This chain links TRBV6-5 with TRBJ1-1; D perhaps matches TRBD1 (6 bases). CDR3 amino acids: CASSYSGGRGYTEAFF. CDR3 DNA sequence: TGTGCCAGCAGTTACTCGGGGGGGCGCGGGTACACTGAAGCTTTCTTT.